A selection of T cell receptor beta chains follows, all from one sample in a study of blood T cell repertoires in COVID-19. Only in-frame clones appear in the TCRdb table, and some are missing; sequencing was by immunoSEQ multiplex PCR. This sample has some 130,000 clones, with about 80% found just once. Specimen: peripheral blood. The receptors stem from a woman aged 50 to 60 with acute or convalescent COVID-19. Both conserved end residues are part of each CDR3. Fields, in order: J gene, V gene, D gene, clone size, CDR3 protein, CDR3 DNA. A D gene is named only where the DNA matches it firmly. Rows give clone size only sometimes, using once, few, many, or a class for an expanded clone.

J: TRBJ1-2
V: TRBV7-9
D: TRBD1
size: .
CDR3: CASTYRGSYGYTF
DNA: TGTGCCAGCACCTACAGGGGTAGCTATGGCTACACCTTC

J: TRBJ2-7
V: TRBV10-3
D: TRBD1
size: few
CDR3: CAISDRTTGGLSYEQYF
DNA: TGTGCCATCAGTGACCGAACCACAGGGGGCCTCTCCTACGAGCAGTACTTC

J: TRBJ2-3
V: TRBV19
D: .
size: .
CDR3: CASSGSTALSASTDTQCF
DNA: TGTGCCAGTAGTGGGTCAACAGCTTTAAGTGCTAGCACAGATACGCAGTGTTTT

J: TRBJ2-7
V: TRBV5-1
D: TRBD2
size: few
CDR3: CASSPSGVAYEQYF
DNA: TGCGCCAGCAGCCCTAGCGGGGTCGCCTACGAGCAGTACTTC

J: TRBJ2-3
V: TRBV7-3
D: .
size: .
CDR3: CASSFGGASTDTQYF
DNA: TGTGCCAGCAGCTTCGGGGGAGCTAGCACAGATACGCAGTATTTT

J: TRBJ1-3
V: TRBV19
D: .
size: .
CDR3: CASIGAAPGNTIYF
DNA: TGTGCCAGTATTGGGGCCGCGCCTGGAAACACCATATATTTT

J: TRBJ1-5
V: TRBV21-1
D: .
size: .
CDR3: CASSKWEQGEHSNQPQHF
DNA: TGTGCCAGCAGCAAATGGGAACAGGGGGAACATAGCAATCAGCCCCAGCATTTT

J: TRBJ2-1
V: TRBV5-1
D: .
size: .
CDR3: CASSLLYNEQFF
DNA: TGCGCCAGCAGCTTGTTATACAATGAGCAGTTCTTC

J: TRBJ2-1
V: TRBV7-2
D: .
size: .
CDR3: CASSPGGSAGIEQFF
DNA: TGTGCCAGCAGCCCAGGCGGTAGTGCGGGTATTGAGCAGTTCTTC

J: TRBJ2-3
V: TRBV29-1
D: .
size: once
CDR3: CSVNGGGDTQYF
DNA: TGCAGCGTGAATGGCGGAGGAGATACGCAGTATTTT

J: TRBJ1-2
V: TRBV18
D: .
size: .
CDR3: CASSPTLRSNYGYTF
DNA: TGTGCCAGCTCACCAACGTTGCGGTCTAACTATGGCTACACCTTC

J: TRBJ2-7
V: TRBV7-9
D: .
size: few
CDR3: CASSLWRGNGTRDYEQYF
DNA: TGTGCCAGCAGCCTCTGGAGAGGGAACGGAACTAGGGATTACGAGCAGTACTTC

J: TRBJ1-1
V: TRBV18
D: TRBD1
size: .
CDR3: CASSPVQGAMNTEAFF
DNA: TGTGCCAGCTCACCAGTACAGGGGGCCATGAACACTGAAGCTTTCTTT

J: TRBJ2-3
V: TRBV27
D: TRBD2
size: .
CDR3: CASSLGLVETDTQYF
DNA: TGTGCCAGCAGTTTAGGACTAGTTGAGACAGATACGCAGTATTTT

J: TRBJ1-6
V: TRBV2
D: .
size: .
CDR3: CASSSFSPAARNSPLHF
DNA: TGTGCCAGCAGTTCATTTAGCCCCGCCGCCCGTAATTCACCCCTCCACTTT

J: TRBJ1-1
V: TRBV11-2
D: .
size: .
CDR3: CASSLAQNTEAFF
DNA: TGTGCCAGCAGCTTGGCCCAGAACACTGAAGCTTTCTTT

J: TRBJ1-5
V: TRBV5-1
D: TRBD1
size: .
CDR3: CASSPGTVSNQPQHF
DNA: TGCGCCAGCAGCCCGGGGACAGTTAGCAATCAGCCCCAGCATTTT

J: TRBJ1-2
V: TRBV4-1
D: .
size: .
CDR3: CASSQGGGYGYTF
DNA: TGCGCCAGCAGCCAGGGGGGTGGGTATGGCTACACCTTC

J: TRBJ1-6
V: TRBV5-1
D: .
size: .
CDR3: CASSLKQGNSPLHF
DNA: TGCGCCAGCAGCTTGAAACAGGGTAATTCACCCCTCCACTTT

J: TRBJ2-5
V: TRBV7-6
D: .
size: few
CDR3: CASSLDGAGQETQYF
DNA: TGTGCCAGCAGCTTAGATGGGGCGGGGCAAGAGACCCAGTACTTC

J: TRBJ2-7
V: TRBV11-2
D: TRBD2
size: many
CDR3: CASSFTSGGVPYEQYF
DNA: TGTGCCAGCAGCTTTACTAGCGGGGGGGTCCCCTACGAGCAGTACTTC

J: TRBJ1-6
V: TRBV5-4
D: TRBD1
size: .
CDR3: CASSDRGDSPLHF
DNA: TGTGCCAGCAGCGACAGGGGAGATTCACCCCTCCACTTT

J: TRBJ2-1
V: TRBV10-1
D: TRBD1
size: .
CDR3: CASSESGQNSYNEQFF
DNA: TGCGCCAGCAGTGAGTCGGGACAGAACTCCTACAATGAGCAGTTCTTC

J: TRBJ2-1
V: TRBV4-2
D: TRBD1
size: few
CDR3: CASSPQSGQGAYNEQFF
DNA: TGTGCCAGCAGCCCTCAGAGTGGACAGGGTGCCTACAATGAGCAGTTCTTC

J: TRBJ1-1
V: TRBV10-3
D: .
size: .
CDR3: CATADNLGNTEAFF
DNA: TGTGCCACCGCCGACAACCTTGGGAACACTGAAGCTTTCTTT

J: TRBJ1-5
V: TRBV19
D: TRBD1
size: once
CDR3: CASSQGGIGNQPQHF
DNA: TGTGCCAGTAGCCAAGGGGGCATTGGCAATCAGCCCCAGCATTTT

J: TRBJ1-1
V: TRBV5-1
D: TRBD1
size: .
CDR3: CASSLTGGNTEAFF
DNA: TGCGCCAGCAGCTTGACAGGGGGGAACACTGAAGCTTTCTTT

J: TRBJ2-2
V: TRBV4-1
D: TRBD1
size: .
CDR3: CASSQAPMGQILGELFF
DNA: TGCGCCAGCAGCCAAGCCCCAATGGGACAGATCCTCGGGGAGCTGTTTTTT

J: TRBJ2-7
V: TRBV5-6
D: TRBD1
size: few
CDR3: CASSSPGQEYEQYF
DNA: TGTGCCAGCAGCTCACCGGGACAGGAGTACGAGCAGTACTTC